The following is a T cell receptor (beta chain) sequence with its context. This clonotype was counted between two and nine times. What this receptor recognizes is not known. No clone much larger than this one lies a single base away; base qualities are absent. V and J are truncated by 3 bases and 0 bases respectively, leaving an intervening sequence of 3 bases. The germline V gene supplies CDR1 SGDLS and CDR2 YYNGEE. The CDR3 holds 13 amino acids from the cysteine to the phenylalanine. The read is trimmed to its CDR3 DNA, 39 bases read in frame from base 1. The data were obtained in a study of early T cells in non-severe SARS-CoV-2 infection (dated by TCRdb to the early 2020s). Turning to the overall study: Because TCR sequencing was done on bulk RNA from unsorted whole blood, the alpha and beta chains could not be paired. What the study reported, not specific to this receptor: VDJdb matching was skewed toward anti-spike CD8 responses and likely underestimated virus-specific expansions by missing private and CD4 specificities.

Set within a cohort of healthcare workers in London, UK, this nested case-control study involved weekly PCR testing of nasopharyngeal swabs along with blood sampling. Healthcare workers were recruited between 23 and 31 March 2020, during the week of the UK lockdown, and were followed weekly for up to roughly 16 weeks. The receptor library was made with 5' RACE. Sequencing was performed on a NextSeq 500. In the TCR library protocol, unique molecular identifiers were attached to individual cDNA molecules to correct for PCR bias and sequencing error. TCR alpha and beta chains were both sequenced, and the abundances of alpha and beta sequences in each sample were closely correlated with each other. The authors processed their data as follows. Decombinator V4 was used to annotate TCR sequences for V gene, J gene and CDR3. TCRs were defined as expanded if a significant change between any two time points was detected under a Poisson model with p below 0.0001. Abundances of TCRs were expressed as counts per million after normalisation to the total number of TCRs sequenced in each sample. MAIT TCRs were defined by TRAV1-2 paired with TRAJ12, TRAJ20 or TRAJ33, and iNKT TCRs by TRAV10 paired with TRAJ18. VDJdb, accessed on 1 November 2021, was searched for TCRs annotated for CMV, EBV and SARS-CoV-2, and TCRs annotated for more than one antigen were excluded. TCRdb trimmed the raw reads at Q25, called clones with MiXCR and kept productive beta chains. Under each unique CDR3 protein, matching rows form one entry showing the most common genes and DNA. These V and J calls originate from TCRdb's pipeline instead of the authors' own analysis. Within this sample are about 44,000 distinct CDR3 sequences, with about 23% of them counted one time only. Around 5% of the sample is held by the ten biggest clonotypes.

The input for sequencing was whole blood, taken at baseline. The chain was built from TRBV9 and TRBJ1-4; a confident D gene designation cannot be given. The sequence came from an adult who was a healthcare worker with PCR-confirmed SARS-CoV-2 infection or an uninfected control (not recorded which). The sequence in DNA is TGTGCCAGCAGCGGTCCAACTAATGAAAAACTGTTTTTT. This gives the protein CASSGPTNEKLFF.